A single sample gave rise to the 18 T cell receptor beta chains below, sequenced in a study of blood T cells in healthy people across ages. A sample-barcoded 5' primer and a J-beta primer mix were used in a second PCR of roughly 6 to 11 cycles. TCRdb reanalysed the 5' RACE reads using MiXCR and keeps one entry per CDR3 protein. The sample shows over 1,200,000 distinct CDR3 sequences, around 59% of them seen only once. The specimen was blood. The receptors stem from a man between 18 and 35 years old in good health.

The chain combines TRBV27 with TRBJ2-7; D unresolved. CDR1 is MNHEY, CDR2 SMNVEV, per germline (reference sequence). There are 13 residues in the CDR3. The V end was cut by 5 bases, the J end by 0 bases, with 8 bases between. The CDR3 is CASSPFRSYEQYF. The CDR3 DNA follows: TGTGCCAGCAGTCCATTCCGCTCCTACGAGCAGTACTTC.

The rearrangement joins TRBV29-1 to TRBJ2-1, with 9 nucleotides matching TRBD2. CDR1 and CDR2 from the germline V gene are SQVTM and ANQGSEA. This CDR3 region has 17 residues. V lost 1 base, J lost 0 bases, and 7 bases stayed unmatched. CDR3 DNA sequence: TGCAGCGTTGAAGGACTAGCGGTCCCCAGCTCCTACAATGAGCAGTTCTTC. Translating gives CSVEGLAVPSSYNEQFF.

The J gene is TRBJ2-1, the V gene TRBV6-2 or TRBV6-3; 13 positions agree with TRBD2. This CDR3 contains 18 residues. Germline CDR1 and CDR2: MNHEY and SVGEGT. V lost 0 bases, J lost 9 bases, and 11 bases stayed unmatched. CDR3: CASSYSNPGLAGEGEQFF. Here the CDR3 DNA reads TGTGCCAGCAGTTACTCTAACCCTGGACTAGCGGGAGAGGGTGAGCAGTTCTTC.

The V call is TRBV20-1, the J call TRBJ2-1, with 7 bases lining up with TRBD2. The V gene end was trimmed by 7 bases and the J gene end by 4 bases; junction bases not matched to a gene: 19. The length of the CDR3 is 17 residues. The germline CDR1 and CDR2 sequences are DFQATT and SNEGSKA (reference sequence). The CDR3 sequence is CSGLGLAVTKLYNEQFF. Here the CDR3 DNA reads TGCAGTGGGCTGGGCCTAGCGGTTACGAAACTGTACAATGAGCAGTTCTTC.

As to this clonotype: This clone may be a read error of a much larger clone one base away. The chain couples TRBV27 to TRBJ2-1; D call uncertain. Germline CDR1 is MNHEY and CDR2 is SMNVEV (reference sequence). This CDR3 has 13 residues. The CDR3 DNA is TGTGCCAGCAGTCCGGACCCCTACAGTGAGCAGTTCTTC. It codes for CASSPDPYSEQFF.

This clonotype has just a few counts. The J gene is TRBJ1-2, the V gene TRBV5-1, with D unclear. Per the germline V gene, CDR1 is SGHRS and CDR2 is YFSETQ. This CDR3 is built from 15 residues. V lost 4 bases to trimming and J lost 0 bases, with 13 bases between them. The CDR3 nucleotides read TGCGCCAGCAGCCCTTCTACAAGGCCTAACTATGGCTACACCTTC. Its translation: CASSPSTRPNYGYTF.

This rearrangement joins TRBV7-2 to TRBJ1-6; TRBD1 agrees at 9 bases. Germline assignment: CDR1 SGHTA and CDR2 FQGNSA. The V and J ends lost 2 bases and 6 bases, in that order; junction bases with no gene match: 5. The CDR3 is 16 residues long. The CDR3 sequence: CASSLWDRASNSPLHF. CDR3 DNA: TGTGCCAGCAGCTTATGGGACAGGGCATCTAATTCACCCCTCCACTTT.

V usage is TRBV24-1 and J usage is TRBJ1-5, with a tentative D call TRBD1 (5 bases). The CDR3 contains 17 residues. The ends were cut back, 4 bases at V and 0 bases at J, with 15 bases in the middle. CDR1 and CDR2 from the germline V gene are KGHDR and SFDVKD. The CDR3 spells CATSDTRQINSNQPQHF. The CDR3 DNA is TGTGCCACCAGTGACACCCGACAGATTAATAGCAATCAGCCCCAGCATTTT.

J is TRBJ2-3 and V is TRBV2; unclear D gene. V lost 3 bases and J 0 bases, leaving 19 bases between the germline ends. The germline CDR1 and CDR2 sequences are SNHLY and FYNNEI. CDR3 length: 18 residues. The CDR3 spells CASSDSISGGTSTDTQYF. The CDR3 coding sequence is TGTGCCAGCAGTGACTCTATATCGGGCGGTACTAGCACAGATACGCAGTATTTT.

DNA for the CDR3: TGTGCCAGCACCCCAGGACTAGCGGGAGGCTGGGAGCAGTACTTC. It encodes CASTPGLAGGWEQYF. The chain combines TRBV12-3 or TRBV12-4 with TRBJ2-5; the match to TRBD2 covers 14 bases. The CDR3 sequence is 15 residues long. Germline trimming cut 7 bases from V and 11 bases from J; bases unmatched to any gene: 12.

The sample holds a few counts of this clonotype. The rearrangement joins TRBV10-3 to TRBJ2-3; 7 nucleotides match TRBD1. Trimming removed 8 bases from V and 5 bases from J; junction bases left unmatched: 7. The CDR3 totals 13 residues. Germline assignment: CDR1 ENHRY and CDR2 SYGVKD. This CDR3 is CAIGATGKDTQYF. DNA for the CDR3: TGTGCCATCGGAGCGACAGGGAAAGATACGCAGTATTTT.

The chain combines TRBV29-1 with TRBJ1-2, with D possibly being TRBD1 (5 bases). Trimming shortened V by 4 bases and J by 5 bases, and 20 bases separated the two germline ends. There are 15 residues in the CDR3. CDR1 is SQVTM, CDR2 ANQGSEA, per germline. CDR3 bases: TGCAGCGTTGTTCCTAGGTTAACAGGAGGGTATGGCTACACCTTC. Translated: CSVVPRLTGGYGYTF.

This chain uses TRBV29-1 with TRBJ2-4; no clear D gene. The V and J ends lost 4 bases and 3 bases respectively, with 10 bases between them. Germline-derived CDR1 and CDR2 are SQVTM and ANQGSEA. The CDR3 runs to 13 residues. CDR3 sequence: CSVVERRKNIQYF. The CDR3 nucleotides are TGCAGCGTTGTGGAAAGGCGCAAAAACATTCAGTACTTC.

The chain carries TRBV5-1 and TRBJ1-2, with D perhaps TRBD1 (5 bases). V was pared by 2 bases and J by 9 bases, with 17 bases between. Germline V gene lookup returns CDR1 SGHRS and CDR2 YFSETQ. The CDR3 totals 14 residues. CDR3 region: CASSFQAGPDRYTF. The DNA for the CDR3 is TGCGCCAGCAGCTTCCAGGCAGGGCCGGATCGCTACACCTTC.

J is TRBJ1-2 and V is TRBV27, with a tentative D call TRBD1 (6 bases). CDR3 size: 13 residues. Germline-derived CDR1 and CDR2 are MNHEY and SMNVEV (reference sequence). With 10 bases removed from V and 8 bases from J, the gap between germline ends came to 20 bases. This CDR3 reads CATFGGQETGYTF. The DNA of the CDR3 is TGTGCCACCTTTGGGGGCCAAGAAACGGGCTACACCTTC.

This clonotype appeared once. The chain has TRBV27 and TRBJ2-7; 11 bases match TRBD2. V gave up 2 bases and J gave up 5 bases; unmatched junction bases: 5. CDR1 and CDR2 (germline): MNHEY, SMNVEV (reference sequence). The CDR3 totals 15 residues. The CDR3 spells CASSLKLAGADEQYF. The DNA for the CDR3 is TGTGCCAGCAGTTTAAAACTAGCGGGAGCGGACGAGCAGTACTTC.

The V and J genes are TRBV6-2 or TRBV6-3 and TRBJ2-4; D ambiguous. The end of the DNA fits TRBJ2-7 better, so the J call may be wrong. The CDR3 consists of 12 residues. Germline values: CDR1 MNHEY, CDR2 SVGEGT. CDR3 DNA sequence: TGTGCCAGCAGTTACGCCGAGGACGAGCAGTACTTC. It codes for CASSYAEDEQYF.

The chain links TRBV4-1 to TRBJ1-5; 7 positions match TRBD1. Germline V lookup: CDR1 MGHRA, CDR2 YSYEKL. Unmatched junction bases numbered 12, after V lost 4 bases and J lost 6 bases. The CDR3 spans 16 residues. The CDR3 protein is CASSPQTGSPGQPQHF. The CDR3 DNA follows: TGCGCCAGCAGCCCCCAGACAGGGTCCCCTGGTCAGCCCCAGCATTTT.